This passage covers 10 T cell receptor beta chains from one sample sequenced in a study of blood T cell repertoires in COVID-19. Sequencing was performed with immunoSEQ multiplex PCR; in TCRdb, only in-frame clones are kept and a portion is missing. The sample consists of about 47,000 clones, roughly 87% of them appearing once. Sequenced material: peripheral blood. These receptors were collected from a man between 45 and 60 years old with active COVID-19.

The genes are TRBV15 and TRBJ2-5; D not resolved. This CDR3 region has 15 residues. Trimming left V 1 base short and J 2 bases short, with 11 bases between. In germline, CDR1 is LNHNV, CDR2 YYDKDF (reference sequence). This CDR3 is CATSRALPGQETQYF. The CDR3 coding sequence is TGTGCCACCAGCAGAGCCCTCCCAGGACAAGAGACCCAGTACTTC.

The V and J genes are TRBV30 and TRBJ2-1; 11 positions agree with TRBD2. V lost 4 bases to trimming and J lost 8 bases; unmatched junction nucleotides: 1. CDR3 length: 12 amino acids. From germline, CDR1 is GTSNPN and CDR2 SVGIG (reference sequence). The CDR3 loop reads CAWTSGRYEQFF. CDR3 DNA sequence: TGTGCCTGGACTAGCGGGAGGTATGAGCAGTTCTTC.

The CDR3 sequence is CASSLQPGETQYF. CDR3 coding DNA: TGCGCCAGCAGCCTTCAACCCGGAGAGACCCAGTACTTC. The genes are TRBV5-1 and TRBJ2-5; D gene uncertain. The V gene's germline CDR1 is SGHRS and CDR2 YFSETQ. The CDR3 is 13 amino acids. V lost 4 bases and J 4 bases, leaving 11 bases between the germline ends.

The chain links TRBV9 to TRBJ2-2; 10 nucleotides line up with TRBD1. Germline V CDR1 and CDR2: SGDLS, YYNGEE. The CDR3 has 15 amino acids. The J segment lost 5 bases and the V segment lost 4 bases, leaving 5 bases of the junction unmatched. The CDR3 loop is CASSSDRGPTGELFF. As DNA, the CDR3 is TGTGCCAGCAGCTCAGACAGGGGGCCTACCGGGGAGCTGTTTTTT.

This clone was seen more than once but under ten times. The chain links TRBV6-5 to TRBJ2-1, with unresolved D. This CDR3 region has 12 residues. The V gene lost 8 bases and the J gene lost 4 bases, with 9 bases spanning the gap. Germline values: CDR1 MNHEY, CDR2 SVGAGI. The CDR3 region is CASLQRYNEQFF. The CDR3 region has the DNA TGTGCCAGCCTTCAACGGTACAATGAGCAGTTCTTC.

The V call is TRBV4-1, the J call TRBJ2-5, with no clear D. Germline-derived CDR1 and CDR2 are MGHRA and YSYEKL. V was trimmed by 4 bases and J by 5 bases, leaving 17 bases between them. The CDR3 is 15 amino acids. CDR3 loop: CASSPLLGFRETQYF. CDR3 coding DNA: TGCGCCAGCAGCCCCCTCCTCGGTTTTCGGGAGACCCAGTACTTC.

The chain is built from TRBV15 and TRBJ1-2; 10 bases map to TRBD1. CDR1 LNHNV and CDR2 YYDKDF come from the germline V gene (reference sequence). The length of the CDR3 is 15 residues. The J segment lost 5 bases and the V segment lost 2 bases, leaving 5 bases of the junction unmatched. The CDR3 loop reads CATSRLGTGAYGYTF. In nucleotides, the CDR3 is TGTGCCACCAGCAGACTCGGGACAGGGGCTTATGGCTACACCTTC. Filled out from reference TRBV15 and TRBJ1-2, the complete variable domain reads DAMVIQNPRYQVTQFGKPVTLSCSQTLNHNVMYWYQQKSSQAPKLLFHYYDKDFNNEADTPDNFQSRRPNTSFCFLDIRSPGLGDTAMYLCATSRLGTGAYGYTFGSGTRLTVV.

V gene TRBV11-2 combines with J gene TRBJ2-3, with D perhaps TRBD2 (5 bases). Per the germline V gene, CDR1 is SGHAT and CDR2 is FQNNGV. With 1 base removed from V and 4 bases from J, the gap between germline ends came to 21 bases. CDR3 length equals 18 residues. CDR3 amino acids: CASSLVPVSRRLSDTQYF. The CDR3 DNA reads as TGTGCCAGCAGCTTAGTTCCCGTCAGCAGGAGGCTGTCAGATACGCAGTATTTT.

This clone was seen just once. This chain connects TRBV3-1 (or the pseudogene TRBV3-2) to TRBJ2-7; no definite D call. V gave up 5 bases and J gave up 0 bases, with 14 bases separating them. Germline V gives CDR1 LGHDT, CDR2 YNNKEL (reference sequence). The CDR3 is 15 residues long. Here the CDR3 DNA reads TGTGCCAGCAGCTCCCGCCCCACGAGCTCCTACGAGCAGTACTTC. Translated: CASSSRPTSSYEQYF.

This clone has a handful of counts. The chain is built from TRBV6-6 and TRBJ2-1; TRBD2 agrees at 10 bases. The germline V gene encodes CDR1 MNHNY and CDR2 SVGAGI (reference sequence). This CDR3 spans 15 amino acids. After removal of 6 bases from V and 7 bases from J, the junction contained 9 bases not matched to a gene. Here the CDR3 reads CASRGGASGSNEQFF. In DNA form, the CDR3 reads TGTGCCAGCAGGGGGGGAGCTAGCGGGAGTAATGAGCAGTTCTTC.